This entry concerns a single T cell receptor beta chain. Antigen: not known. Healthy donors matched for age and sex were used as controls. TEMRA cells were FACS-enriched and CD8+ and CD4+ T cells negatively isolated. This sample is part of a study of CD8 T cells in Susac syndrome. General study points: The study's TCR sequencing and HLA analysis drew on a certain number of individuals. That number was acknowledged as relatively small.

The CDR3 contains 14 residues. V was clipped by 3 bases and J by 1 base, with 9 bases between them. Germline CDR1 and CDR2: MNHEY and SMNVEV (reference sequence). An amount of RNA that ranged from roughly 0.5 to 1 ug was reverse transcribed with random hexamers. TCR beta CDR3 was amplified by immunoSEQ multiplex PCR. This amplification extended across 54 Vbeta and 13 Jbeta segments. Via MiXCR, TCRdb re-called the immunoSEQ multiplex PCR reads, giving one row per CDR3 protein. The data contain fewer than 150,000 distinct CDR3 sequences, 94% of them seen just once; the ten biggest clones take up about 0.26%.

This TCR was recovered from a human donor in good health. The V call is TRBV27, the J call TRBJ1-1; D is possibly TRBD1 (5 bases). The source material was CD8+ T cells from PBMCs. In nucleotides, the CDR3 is TGTGCCAGCAGTTTCCGGGGGTGGAACACTGAAGCTTTCTTT. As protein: CASSFRGWNTEAFF.